These 14 T cell receptor beta chains share one sample of origin, sequenced in a study of cytomegalovirus exposure and HLA in healthy donors. PCR employed 60 Vbeta and 13 Jbeta primers. Measured with immunoSEQ multiplex PCR; TCRdb has only the in-frame clones, and not every one. Among approximately 170,000 clones, around 75% were seen once, and the ten largest hold around 4.7%. Sequencing input: PBMCs. These receptor sequences come from a male donor in good health and CMV-seronegative.

This clone was seen once. The chain links TRBV19 to TRBJ2-7; 7 nucleotides line up with TRBD2. CDR1 is LNHDA, CDR2 SQIVND, per germline (reference sequence). The length of the CDR3 is 16 residues. V lost 3 bases and J lost 0; bases outside the gene matches: 8. CDR3 protein: CASSIFLAASSYEQYF. CDR3 nucleotide sequence: TGTGCCAGTAGTATCTTTCTAGCGGCAAGCTCCTACGAGCAGTACTTC.

Concerning this clone: The junction shows a germline mismatch at one end, possibly a read error. The sample carries other DNA sequences with the same CDR3. This chain uses TRBV20-1 with TRBJ1-2; D unresolved. Germline-derived CDR1 and CDR2 are DFQATT and SNEGSKA (reference sequence). The CDR3 has 10 residues. CDR3: CSATGDGYTF. The CDR3 region has the DNA TGCAGCGCTACCGGGGATGGCTACACCTTC.

V and J are TRBV6-4 and TRBJ2-3, with 8 bases aligning to TRBD1. The CDR3 runs to 15 residues. V shed 4 bases, J shed 1 base, and the junction held 4 bases outside the gene matches. CDR1 MRHNA and CDR2 SNTAGT come from the germline V gene. CDR3 nucleotide sequence: TGTGCCAGCAGTGCGACAGGGGACGGCACAGATACGCAGTATTTT. Protein: CASSATGDGTDTQYF.

The chain employs TRBV18 and TRBJ2-5; a possible D gene is TRBD2 (5 bases). Germline values: CDR1 KGHSH, CDR2 LQKENI. The CDR3 has 14 residues. Trimming shortened V by 5 bases and J by 1 base, and 11 bases separated the two germline ends. The CDR3 DNA sequence: TGTGCCAGCTCAGAACTAGACACCCAAGAGACCCAGTACTTC. Protein: CASSELDTQETQYF.

This chain uses TRBV18 with TRBJ2-1; D perhaps matches TRBD2 (5 bases). The CDR3 runs to 16 residues. Germline-derived CDR1 and CDR2 are KGHSH and LQKENI. The V end lost 4 bases, the J end lost 0 bases, and 13 bases lay between the germline ends. The DNA for the CDR3 is TGTGCCAGCTCACAAAGCTTAGGGAGCTCCTACAATGAGCAGTTCTTC. Amino acids: CASSQSLGSSYNEQFF.

The chain links TRBV5-1 to TRBJ2-3, with D maybe TRBD1 (5 bases). The CDR3 runs to 17 residues. V was clipped by 1 base and J by 4 bases, with 19 bases between them. Germline V CDR1 and CDR2: SGHRS, YFSETQ. This CDR3 reads CASSLNLRATGADTQYF. The CDR3 DNA reads TGCGCCAGCAGCTTGAATCTGAGAGCAACAGGAGCAGATACGCAGTATTTT.

The rearrangement links TRBV7-9 to TRBJ1-2, with D possibly being TRBD1 (5 bases). This CDR3 contains 14 residues. CDR1 is SEHNR, CDR2 FQNEAQ, per germline (reference sequence). V was cut by 2 bases and J by 4 bases, with 11 bases left in between. The chain's CDR3 is CASSLIQGGYGYTF. In DNA, the CDR3 is TGTGCCAGCAGCTTAATCCAGGGTGGCTATGGCTACACCTTC. Complete variable domain (other parts from reference TRBV7-9 and TRBJ1-2): DTGVSQNPRHKITKRGQNVTFRCDPISEHNRLYWYRQTLGQGPEFLTYFQNEAQLEKSRLLSDRFSAERPKGSFSTLEIQRTEQGDSAMYLCASSLIQGGYGYTFGSGTRLTVV.

The J gene is TRBJ2-5, the V gene TRBV11-3; 8 positions match TRBD2. The CDR3 contains 16 residues. The trim removed 4 bases at V and 4 bases at J, leaving 11 bases unmatched. CDR1 and CDR2 (germline): SGHNT, YENEEA. The CDR3 nucleotides read TGTGCCAGCAGCTGGGGTCGAGCGGGAGAGTTAGAGACCCAGTACTTC. Translation gives CASSWGRAGELETQYF.

The chain carries TRBV19 and TRBJ1-1; no clear D. The germline V gene encodes CDR1 LNHDA and CDR2 SQIVND (reference sequence). The CDR3 extends over 14 amino acids. Trimming stripped 5 bases from V and 1 base from J, with 11 bases between. CDR3 region: CASSPHTSNTEAFF. The DNA for the CDR3 is TGTGCCAGTAGTCCCCATACTTCGAACACTGAAGCTTTCTTT.

This clone has a handful of counts. This chain connects TRBV7-3 to TRBJ2-7, with 9 nucleotides matching TRBD1. This CDR3 is 16 amino acids long. V shed 0 bases and J 3 bases; nucleotides not matched to a gene: 6. The germline gives CDR1 SGHTA, CDR2 FQGTGA. The CDR3 coding sequence is TGTGCCAGCAGCTTAACTGGGACAGGGCCCGACTACGAGCAGTACTTC. Translation: CASSLTGTGPDYEQYF.

This clone was recorded only once. The chain uses TRBV19 and TRBJ1-1; no reliable D call. This CDR3 contains 12 residues. Germline loops: CDR1 LNHDA, CDR2 SQIVND (reference sequence). Between the trimmed V and J ends, which lost 6 bases and 1 base, there was a span of 6 bases. CDR3 nucleotide sequence: TGTGCCAGTAGACTCGGGAACACTGAAGCTTTCTTT. It specifies CASRLGNTEAFF.

This clone was counted a single time. The V call is TRBV5-1, the J call TRBJ2-1, with D unclear. Trimming left V 6 bases short and J 16 bases short, with 26 bases between. The V gene's germline CDR1 is SGHRS and CDR2 YFSETQ. The CDR3 runs 14 residues. CDR3 in amino acids: CASTSPTAAALPFF. CDR3 in DNA: TGCGCCAGCACCTCCCCGACGGCGGCGGCCCTACCTTTCTTC. Full variable domain (remainder filled in from reference TRBV5-1 and TRBJ2-1): KAGVTQTPRYLIKTRGQQVTLSCSPISGHRSVSWYQQTPGQGLQFLFEYFSETQRNKGNFPGRFSGRQFSNSRSEMNVSTLELGDSALYLCASTSPTAAALPFFGPGTRLTVL.

The V gene is TRBV7-3, the J gene TRBJ1-1; D may be TRBD1 (6 bases). CDR3 length: 12 residues. The germline gives CDR1 SGHTA, CDR2 FQGTGA. V lost 6 bases and J 8 bases, leaving 13 bases between the germline ends. CDR3 residues: CASSLRGGEAFF. The CDR3 region has the DNA TGTGCCAGCAGTCTGCGGGGGGGCGAAGCTTTCTTT.

This clone has only one observation. The rearrangement joins TRBV4-3 to TRBJ2-1; tentative D call: TRBD2 (5 bases). CDR3 length equals 15 residues. Trimming took 0 bases from V and 6 from J, leaving 12 bases between them. The germline CDR1 and CDR2 sequences are LGHNA and YSLEER. CDR3 amino acids: CASSQDHTGINEQFF. In DNA, the CDR3 is TGCGCCAGCAGCCAAGACCATACCGGGATCAATGAGCAGTTCTTC.